This T cell receptor beta chain came from a study of radiation and T cells in renal cell carcinoma. Concerning this clone: Its specificity is not known.

Clones were read by immunoSEQ multiplex PCR, and TCRdb kept only the in-frame ones, dropping some. The sample has approximately 92,000 clones, about 82% seen once. Described time point: blood 4 weeks post-SBRT, at nephrectomy. The treatment: 15 Gy SBRT to primary tumor, nephrectomy 4 weeks later. This CDR3 contains 15 residues. V lost 5 bases, J lost 0 bases, and 13 bases lay in between. Looked up from germline, CDR1 is MNHEY and CDR2 is SVGAGI. Broader study findings: Pretreatment tumor biopsies were lacking, so baseline clonotypes are unknown. From baseline, blood top tumor clonotypes peaked at 2 weeks post-radiation.

The chain links TRBV6-5 to TRBJ1-2; tentative D call: TRBD1 (6 bases). This TCR derives from a man aged 50 to 59 with renal cell carcinoma. The sample consisted of blood, taken from a patient whose treatment included radiotherapy and nephrectomy. CDR3 nucleotides: TGTGCCAGCAGTGGAGGACAGAGCTCTAACTATGGCTACACCTTC. Amino acids: CASSGGQSSNYGYTF.